The 5 T cell receptor beta chains in this list originate from one sample, sequenced in a study of T cells after yellow fever vaccination. From the 5' RACE reads, TCRdb called clonotypes with MiXCR, one entry per CDR3 protein. The repertoire has roughly 160,000 distinct CDR3 sequences, about 7% of them found once; the top ten carry 2.5%. The sequenced sample was CD4+ T cells sorted from PBMCs, obtained 4 to 5 days after the first yellow fever vaccination. All receptors come from a man aged 18-30 years who received the YFV17D yellow fever vaccine.

This clonotype has more than one count but fewer than ten. This chain uses TRBV4-1 with TRBJ2-7; tentatively, D is TRBD1 (6 bases). The germline V gene has CDR1 MGHRA and CDR2 YSYEKL. The CDR3 runs 14 residues. Trimming left V 1 base short and J 4 bases short, with 11 bases between. Here the CDR3 reads CASSQAPTGYEQYV. Written as DNA, the CDR3 is TGCGCCAGCAGCCAAGCCCCGACAGGATACGAGCAGTACGTC.

This clonotype was observed many times. The J gene is TRBJ2-3, the V gene TRBV5-1; TRBD1 matches at 7 bases. J gave up 2 bases and V 0 bases, and 6 bases lay outside the gene matches. The CDR3 extends over 16 amino acids. Per germline, CDR1 SGHRS and CDR2 YFSETQ. CDR3 amino acids: CASSLEGQPITDTQYF. CDR3 bases: TGCGCCAGCAGCTTGGAGGGACAGCCGATCACAGATACGCAGTATTTT.

In this sample, this clonotype turned up many times. J is TRBJ2-2 and V is TRBV11-2; maybe TRBD1 (6 bases). CDR3 length: 15 amino acids. Trimming took off 2 bases at V and 3 bases at J, with 10 bases between the two ends. Germline CDR1 is SGHAT and CDR2 is FQNNGV. The CDR3 DNA follows: TGTGCCAGCAGCTTAATACAGGGAGACACCGGGGAGCTGTTTTTT. Residues: CASSLIQGDTGELFF.

The sample holds many counts of this clonotype. The J gene is TRBJ1-2, the V gene TRBV24-1; D gene uncertain. Between the trimmed V and J ends, which lost 5 bases and 2 bases, there was a span of 14 bases. This CDR3 is built from 15 residues. CDR1 is KGHDR, CDR2 SFDVKD, per germline. CDR3 region: CATSVPLLSNYGYTF. For the CDR3, the DNA is TGTGCCACCAGTGTCCCACTCCTGTCCAACTATGGCTACACCTTC.

J is TRBJ2-7 and V is TRBV15; no clear D. This CDR3 is 13 amino acids long. V was trimmed by 0 bases and J by 6 bases, leaving 9 bases between them. The V gene's germline CDR1 is LNHNV and CDR2 YYDKDF (reference sequence). CDR3: CATSRDTTGEQYF. In DNA, the CDR3 is TGTGCCACCAGCAGAGATACGACGGGCGAGCAGTACTTC.